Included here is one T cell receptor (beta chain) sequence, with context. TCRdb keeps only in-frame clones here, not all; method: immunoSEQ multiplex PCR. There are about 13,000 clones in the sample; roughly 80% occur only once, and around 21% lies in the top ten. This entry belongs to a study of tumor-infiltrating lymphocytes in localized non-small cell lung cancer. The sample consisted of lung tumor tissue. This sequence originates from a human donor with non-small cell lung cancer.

The CDR3 sequence: CAWSEGAGQPQHF. The CDR3 coding sequence is TGTGCCTGGAGTGAGGGGGCAGGACAGCCCCAGCATTTT. This rearrangement joins TRBV30 to TRBJ1-5, with 7 bases identical to TRBD1. V was clipped by 1 base and J by 7 bases; unmatched bases: 4. The CDR3 totals 13 residues. Germline-derived CDR1 and CDR2 are GTSNPN and SVGIG (reference sequence).